Listed below are T cell receptor beta chains from one sample, sequenced in a study of tumor and adjacent non-tumor tissue in lung cancer. Each CDR3 protein gets one entry after TCRdb re-called the multiplex PCR reads with MiXCR. The sample shows approximately 90,000 distinct CDR3 sequences, about 72% of them seen only once. What was sequenced was lung tumor tissue. The receptors stem from a man aged 55 to 69 with non-small cell lung cancer. Both conserved end residues are part of each CDR3.

V: TRBV6-2/TRBV6-3; CDR3: CASSSSSSGTPQHF
V: TRBV12-3/TRBV12-4; CDR3: CASNSTGGYGYTF
V: TRBV24-1; CDR3: CATSGHGTVGSGELFF
V: TRBV12-3/TRBV12-4; CDR3: CTSRASQARELLF
V: TRBV11-3; CDR3: CASSLGGAGMRTNTQYF
V: TRBV20-1; CDR3: CSARSGTSGSKVDTQYF
V: TRBV20-1; CDR3: CSAARPLRAGGQDGELFF
V: TRBV13; CDR3: CASSPGQVQNTQYF
V: TRBV11-3; CDR3: CTSSQQGSGANVLIF
V: TRBV11-2; CDR3: CASSSGLAGAMNTGELFF
V: TRBV7-9; CDR3: CASSFGVETEAFF
V: TRBV29-1; CDR3: CSVEGDPTHQETQYF
V: TRBV6-2/TRBV6-3; CDR3: CASKTGTGTAGELFF
V: TRBV4-1; CDR3: CASSQQTRGEKLFF
V: TRBV5-1; CDR3: CANSSDSASSLTEAFF
V: TRBV6-6; CDR3: CASSYIGQYGYTF
V: TRBV29-1; CDR3: CSVVVEGGPDTQYF
V: TRBV12-3/TRBV12-4; CDR3: CASSTTSGRSYNEQLF
V: TRBV14; CDR3: CASSQADRDSETQYF
V: TRBV20-1; CDR3: CSASLTRKGYEQFF
V: TRBV11-2; CDR3: CASSLDRSYNSPPHF
V: TRBV11-3; CDR3: CASRQQGPGANVLTF
V: TRBV5-1; CDR3: CASSPHSGRQFGETQYF
V: TRBV6-1; CDR3: CASSEAVSGAYTKAFF
V: TRBV24-1; CDR3: CFTSEGQGVANQPQHF
V: TRBV6-2/TRBV6-3; CDR3: CANGAARESRETQYF
V: TRBV29-1; CDR3: CSVGERIDTQYF
V: TRBV29-1; CDR3: CSVEPKGDTQYF
V: TRBV6-5; CDR3: CVSRPSGASTDTQYF
V: TRBV11-2; CDR3: CASSPLETDTDTQYF
V: TRBV11-3; CDR3: CTSSYGTSGSHEQFF
V: TRBV11-2; CDR3: CASSFGPLLETQYF
V: TRBV4-2; CDR3: CASSQLGGLGAKVLTF
V: TRBV12-3/TRBV12-4; CDR3: CAGSLSTGCHSYNEQFF
V: TRBV6-2/TRBV6-3; CDR3: CASSYGLGTEAFF